This is a list of T cell receptor beta chains from one sample in a study of blood T cell repertoires in COVID-19. The repertoire was sequenced with immunoSEQ multiplex PCR; TCRdb's copy has only in-frame clones and lacks some. The data show 55,000 to 70,000 clones, nearly 90% seen once. Sequencing was done on a sample of peripheral blood. These receptors all come from a woman between 45 and 60 years old with COVID-19, enrolled during active disease. Each CDR3 is given with its conserved first and last residue. Fields, in order: D gene, clone size, J gene, V gene, CDR3 protein, CDR3 DNA. A D gene is named only where the DNA matches it firmly. Rows give clone size only sometimes, using once, few, many, or a class for an expanded clone.

d_gene: .; abundance: .; j_gene: TRBJ1-5; v_gene: TRBV28; CDR3aa: CASSLAAGLKPQHF; CDR3nt: TGTGCCAGCAGTTTAGCCGCAGGGTTGAAGCCCCAGCATTTT
d_gene: TRBD1; abundance: .; j_gene: TRBJ1-1; v_gene: TRBV30; CDR3aa: CAWSYRGMNTEAFF; CDR3nt: TGTGCCTGGAGCTACAGGGGAATGAACACTGAAGCTTTCTTT
d_gene: TRBD1; abundance: once; j_gene: TRBJ2-1; v_gene: TRBV7-9; CDR3aa: CASEDRGFNEQFF; CDR3nt: TGTGCCAGTGAAGACAGGGGCTTCAATGAGCAGTTCTTC
d_gene: TRBD1; abundance: few; j_gene: TRBJ1-5; v_gene: TRBV2; CDR3aa: CASSREPTGNNQPQHF; CDR3nt: TGTGCCAGCAGTCGCGAACCGACAGGGAACAATCAGCCCCAGCATTTT
d_gene: TRBD2; abundance: .; j_gene: TRBJ2-3; v_gene: TRBV5-4; CDR3aa: CASSSGLSPDTQYF; CDR3nt: TGTGCCAGCAGCTCGGGACTATCGCCAGATACGCAGTATTTT
d_gene: .; abundance: few; j_gene: TRBJ1-5; v_gene: TRBV2; CDR3aa: CASSRETGANQPQHF; CDR3nt: TGTGCCAGCAGCAGAGAGACAGGTGCAAATCAGCCCCAGCATTTT
d_gene: TRBD1; abundance: few; j_gene: TRBJ1-4; v_gene: TRBV5-1; CDR3aa: CASSPGQGNEKLFF; CDR3nt: TGCGCCAGCAGCCCGGGACAGGGCAATGAAAAACTGTTTTTT
d_gene: TRBD1; abundance: .; j_gene: TRBJ1-5; v_gene: TRBV29-1; CDR3aa: CSVCAGGGQPQHF; CDR3nt: TGCAGCGTGTGCGCAGGGGGCGGTCAGCCCCAGCATTTT
d_gene: TRBD1; abundance: few; j_gene: TRBJ1-6; v_gene: TRBV30; CDR3aa: CAWSRTGQGNSPLHF; CDR3nt: TGTGCCTGGAGTAGAACGGGACAGGGGAACTCACCCCTCCACTTT
d_gene: .; abundance: .; j_gene: TRBJ2-1; v_gene: TRBV7-2; CDR3aa: CASSFSRGNNEQFF; CDR3nt: TGTGCCAGCAGCTTTTCTAGAGGGAACAATGAGCAGTTCTTC
d_gene: TRBD2; abundance: .; j_gene: TRBJ2-7; v_gene: TRBV7-2; CDR3aa: CASRTGLAGRYEQYF; CDR3nt: TGTGCCAGCAGAACCGGACTAGCGGGGAGGTACGAGCAGTACTTC
d_gene: TRBD1; abundance: .; j_gene: TRBJ1-1; v_gene: TRBV9; CDR3aa: CASSPTTGLNTEAFF; CDR3nt: TGTGCCAGCAGCCCGACGACAGGGTTGAACACTGAAGCTTTCTTT
d_gene: .; abundance: once; j_gene: TRBJ2-3; v_gene: TRBV7-2; CDR3aa: CASSLDGSWDTDTQYF; CDR3nt: TGTGCCAGCAGCTTAGACGGGAGTTGGGACACAGATACGCAGTATTTT
d_gene: .; abundance: .; j_gene: TRBJ2-3; v_gene: TRBV5-4; CDR3aa: CASSYRSSSNTDTQYF; CDR3nt: TGTGCCAGCAGCTACCGGTCTAGCTCAAACACAGATACGCAGTATTTT
d_gene: .; abundance: .; j_gene: TRBJ2-7; v_gene: TRBV4-2; CDR3aa: CASSQGTVFYEQYF; CDR3nt: TGTGCCAGCAGCCAAGGGACAGTTTTCTACGAGCAGTACTTC
d_gene: .; abundance: .; j_gene: TRBJ2-3; v_gene: TRBV19; CDR3aa: CASSRRGDRTDTQYF; CDR3nt: TGTGCCAGTAGTAGGAGAGGAGATCGAACAGATACGCAGTATTTT
d_gene: TRBD2; abundance: .; j_gene: TRBJ2-3; v_gene: TRBV28; CDR3aa: CASSFSAGLGSIADTQYF; CDR3nt: TGTGCCAGCAGTTTTAGTGCGGGACTAGGGTCTATAGCAGATACGCAGTATTTT
d_gene: .; abundance: few; j_gene: TRBJ2-7; v_gene: TRBV5-4; CDR3aa: CASSMGLQGAQYF; CDR3nt: TGTGCCAGCAGCATGGGACTTCAAGGCGCGCAGTACTTC
d_gene: .; abundance: .; j_gene: TRBJ1-2; v_gene: TRBV5-1; CDR3aa: CASSLGADGYTF; CDR3nt: TGCGCCAGCAGCTTGGGCGCCGATGGCTACACCTTC
d_gene: TRBD1; abundance: .; j_gene: TRBJ2-2; v_gene: TRBV4-1; CDR3aa: CASSRQGDTGELFF; CDR3nt: TGCGCCAGCTCCCGACAGGGGGACACCGGGGAGCTGTTTTTT
d_gene: .; abundance: .; j_gene: TRBJ2-3; v_gene: TRBV28; CDR3aa: CASSLGDSTPDTQYF; CDR3nt: TGTGCCAGCAGTTTGGGTGACAGCACTCCAGATACGCAGTATTTT
d_gene: TRBD2; abundance: .; j_gene: TRBJ2-6; v_gene: TRBV4-2; CDR3aa: CASSQDGGAGANVLTF; CDR3nt: TGTGCCAGCAGCCAAGATGGGGGGGCTGGGGCCAACGTCCTGACTTTC
d_gene: .; abundance: .; j_gene: TRBJ2-5; v_gene: TRBV12-3/TRBV12-4; CDR3aa: CASSFGRAETQYF; CDR3nt: TGTGCCAGCAGTTTCGGGCGGGCAGAGACCCAGTACTTC
d_gene: TRBD2; abundance: .; j_gene: TRBJ2-3; v_gene: TRBV7-2; CDR3aa: CASSEFETSGRPVYF; CDR3nt: TGTGCCAGCAGCGAATTCGAAACTAGCGGGAGGCCCGTGTATTTT
d_gene: TRBD2; abundance: .; j_gene: TRBJ2-1; v_gene: TRBV7-9; CDR3aa: CASSTGLAGLLSQFF; CDR3nt: TGTGCCAGCAGCACGGGACTAGCGGGACTCTTAAGTCAGTTCTTC
d_gene: .; abundance: .; j_gene: TRBJ2-1; v_gene: TRBV27; CDR3aa: CASEHRDFSEQFF; CDR3nt: TGTGCCAGCGAGCACCGCGACTTCAGTGAGCAGTTCTTC
d_gene: .; abundance: medium-sized; j_gene: TRBJ2-1; v_gene: TRBV14; CDR3aa: CASSQGWTQFF; CDR3nt: TGTGCCAGCAGCCAAGGGTGGACTCAGTTCTTC
d_gene: .; abundance: .; j_gene: TRBJ1-2; v_gene: TRBV4-3; CDR3aa: CASSQELRTEDYGYTF; CDR3nt: TGCGCCAGCAGCCAAGAACTCAGGACAGAAGACTATGGCTACACCTTC
d_gene: .; abundance: .; j_gene: TRBJ2-7; v_gene: TRBV5-1; CDR3aa: CASSLGGTQAYEQYF; CDR3nt: TGCGCCAGCAGCTTGGGGGGGACACAAGCCTACGAGCAGTACTTC
d_gene: TRBD1; abundance: once; j_gene: TRBJ1-4; v_gene: TRBV28; CDR3aa: CASSRTGATNEKLFF; CDR3nt: TGTGCCAGCAGTCGTACAGGGGCAACTAATGAAAAACTGTTTTTT
d_gene: TRBD2; abundance: .; j_gene: TRBJ2-1; v_gene: TRBV15; CDR3aa: CATRSGREAHYNEQFF; CDR3nt: TGTGCCACCAGGTCCGGGCGGGAGGCCCACTACAATGAGCAGTTCTTC
d_gene: .; abundance: .; j_gene: TRBJ1-6; v_gene: TRBV19; CDR3aa: CASSQSGEGGSPLHF; CDR3nt: TGTGCCAGTAGTCAATCAGGGGAAGGAGGATCACCCCTCCACTTT
d_gene: .; abundance: .; j_gene: TRBJ2-7; v_gene: TRBV6-5; CDR3aa: CASSRDTSYEQYF; CDR3nt: TGTGCCAGCAGTCGGGACACCTCCTACGAGCAGTACTTC
d_gene: .; abundance: few; j_gene: TRBJ2-7; v_gene: TRBV1; CDR3aa: CTQPRGHTYEQYF; CDR3nt: TGCACCCAACCGAGGGGACACACCTACGAGCAGTACTTC
d_gene: .; abundance: .; j_gene: TRBJ1-2; v_gene: TRBV29-1; CDR3aa: CSVGSGVRGYTF; CDR3nt: TGCAGCGTTGGTTCAGGGGTCCGGGGCTACACCTTC
d_gene: TRBD2; abundance: .; j_gene: TRBJ2-7; v_gene: TRBV4-2; CDR3aa: CASSPRSPRAGGSYEQYF; CDR3nt: TGTGCCAGCAGCCCCCGGTCCCCTCGGGCGGGAGGGTCCTACGAGCAGTACTTC
d_gene: TRBD2; abundance: .; j_gene: TRBJ2-5; v_gene: TRBV6-5; CDR3aa: CASSYGAGQETQYF; CDR3nt: TGTGCCAGCAGTTACGGAGCGGGGCAAGAGACCCAGTACTTC
d_gene: TRBD2; abundance: .; j_gene: TRBJ2-1; v_gene: TRBV7-2; CDR3aa: CASSRLAASYNEQFF; CDR3nt: TGTGCCAGCAGTAGACTAGCGGCCTCCTACAATGAGCAGTTCTTC
d_gene: TRBD2; abundance: once; j_gene: TRBJ2-1; v_gene: TRBV7-2; CDR3aa: CASSPLGTSGRNEQFF; CDR3nt: TGTGCCAGCAGCCCGCTTGGGACTAGCGGGAGAAATGAGCAGTTCTTC
d_gene: .; abundance: .; j_gene: TRBJ2-2; v_gene: TRBV11-2; CDR3aa: CASSLAPDRTGELFF; CDR3nt: TGTGCCAGCAGCTTAGCACCGGACAGAACCGGGGAGCTGTTTTTT
d_gene: TRBD1; abundance: .; j_gene: TRBJ2-7; v_gene: TRBV5-6; CDR3aa: CASSLGTGLREQYF; CDR3nt: TGTGCCAGCAGCTTAGGGACAGGGTTAAGAGAGCAGTACTTC
d_gene: .; abundance: .; j_gene: TRBJ1-1; v_gene: TRBV6-5; CDR3aa: CASSPYSTEAFF; CDR3nt: TGTGCCAGCAGTCCGTACTCCACTGAAGCTTTCTTT
d_gene: .; abundance: .; j_gene: TRBJ1-1; v_gene: TRBV27; CDR3aa: CASSSPGPNTEAFF; CDR3nt: TGTGCCAGCAGTTCACCGGGTCCCAACACTGAAGCTTTCTTT
d_gene: .; abundance: .; j_gene: TRBJ2-3; v_gene: TRBV29-1; CDR3aa: CSVGGPLATDTQYF; CDR3nt: TGCAGCGTTGGTGGCCCGCTAGCGACAGATACGCAGTATTTT
d_gene: TRBD1; abundance: .; j_gene: TRBJ1-1; v_gene: TRBV5-5; CDR3aa: CASSGLQGADTEAFF; CDR3nt: TGTGCCAGCAGCGGATTACAGGGGGCGGACACTGAAGCTTTCTTT
d_gene: TRBD2; abundance: .; j_gene: TRBJ2-5; v_gene: TRBV28; CDR3aa: CASSFPFGRADETQYF; CDR3nt: TGTGCCAGCAGTTTCCCCTTCGGGAGGGCCGACGAGACCCAGTACTTC
d_gene: .; abundance: .; j_gene: TRBJ2-5; v_gene: TRBV4-1; CDR3aa: CASSQVGAGTRYQETQYF; CDR3nt: TGCGCCAGCAGCCAAGTAGGCGCGGGGACTCGGTACCAAGAGACCCAGTACTTC
d_gene: .; abundance: few; j_gene: TRBJ2-2; v_gene: TRBV18; CDR3aa: CASSPTASTGELFF; CDR3nt: TGTGCCAGCTCACCGACAGCATCCACCGGGGAGCTGTTTTTT
d_gene: TRBD1; abundance: .; j_gene: TRBJ2-7; v_gene: TRBV10-3; CDR3aa: CAISDPGTAKYEQYF; CDR3nt: TGTGCCATCAGTGACCCCGGGACAGCGAAATACGAGCAGTACTTC
d_gene: TRBD2; abundance: .; j_gene: TRBJ2-7; v_gene: TRBV19; CDR3aa: CASSIRREHYEQYF; CDR3nt: TGTGCCAGTAGTATTCGGCGGGAGCACTACGAGCAGTACTTC
d_gene: .; abundance: .; j_gene: TRBJ1-5; v_gene: TRBV28; CDR3aa: CASSPGRGWQPQHF; CDR3nt: TGTGCCAGCAGTCCTGGGCGGGGATGGCAGCCCCAGCATTTT
d_gene: TRBD2; abundance: .; j_gene: TRBJ2-2; v_gene: TRBV28; CDR3aa: CASQALAGGTNTGELFF; CDR3nt: TGTGCCAGTCAGGCTCTAGCGGGAGGGACGAACACCGGGGAGCTGTTTTTT
d_gene: TRBD2; abundance: .; j_gene: TRBJ2-2; v_gene: TRBV10-2; CDR3aa: CASSGLANTGELFF; CDR3nt: TGCGCCAGCTCGGGACTAGCGAACACCGGGGAGCTGTTTTTT
d_gene: .; abundance: .; j_gene: TRBJ2-3; v_gene: TRBV7-9; CDR3aa: CATRRPGRPDTQYF; CDR3nt: TGTGCTACACGTCGTCCCGGGAGACCAGATACGCAGTATTTT
d_gene: .; abundance: once; j_gene: TRBJ1-4; v_gene: TRBV5-1; CDR3aa: CASSFGAGHEKLFF; CDR3nt: TGCGCCAGCAGCTTTGGTGCAGGACACGAAAAACTGTTTTTT